This T cell receptor (beta chain) is from a study of T-cell memory formation after mild COVID-19. Germline V gene lookup returns CDR1 KGHSH and CDR2 LQKENI. CDR3 length equals 14 residues. The germline V and J ends were trimmed by 2 bases and 7 bases, with 14 bases remaining between them. This clonotype was found a few times. TCR alpha and TCR beta cDNA libraries carrying sample barcodes and UMIs came from 5'RACE with constant-segment primers. TCRdb itself ran the 5' RACE reads through MiXCR, one entry per CDR3 protein. This table holds around 320,000 distinct CDR3 sequences, approximately 27% found once.

The chain links TRBV18 to TRBJ1-1; no clear D gene. The specimen was PBMCs or a T cell subset sorted from them (not recorded which). This TCR came from an adult woman who had mild COVID-19 (a few samples of this study predate the infection). Cell type and time point are not known. Here the CDR3 DNA reads TGTGCCAGCTCACCAAGGGCAGCTCTGGGTGAAGCTTTCTTT. It is translated as CASSPRAALGEAFF.